The next 19 T cell receptor beta chains were all read from a single sample in a study of OX40 agonist ivuxolimab in advanced cancers. The repertoire was sequenced with immunoSEQ multiplex PCR; TCRdb's copy has only in-frame clones and lacks some. The data show about 80,000 clones, over 85% seen once. Specimen: CD4+ or CD8+ T cells sorted from blood, collected in a trial of the OX40 agonist ivuxolimab. Source of these receptors: an adult with an advanced solid tumor such as melanoma, head and neck, liver or kidney cancer.

The chain carries TRBV11-2 and TRBJ2-5; D is possibly TRBD1 or TRBD2 (5 bases each). The CDR3 totals 16 residues. Germline V gene data show CDR1 as SGHAT and CDR2 as FQNNGV. V was pared by 2 bases and J by 2 bases, with 15 bases between. CDR3 sequence reads: CASSLTGAEPQETQYF. CDR3 in DNA: TGTGCCAGCAGCTTAACCGGGGCAGAACCTCAAGAGACCCAGTACTTC.

The chain recombines TRBV11-1 with TRBJ2-3; 12 bases fit TRBD2. J gave up 3 bases and V 5 bases, and 6 bases lay outside the gene matches. Looked up from germline, CDR1 is SGHAT and CDR2 is FQDESV (reference sequence). This CDR3 comprises 16 residues. The DNA of the CDR3 is TGTGCCAGCAGCACGACTAGCGGGAGAGGTACAGATACGCAGTATTTT. Translation gives CASSTTSGRGTDTQYF.

V gene TRBV19 combines with J gene TRBJ1-1; 8 nucleotides line up with TRBD1. The CDR3 extends over 15 amino acids. Germline trimming cut 3 bases from V and 8 bases from J; bases unmatched to any gene: 11. Germline V CDR1 and CDR2: LNHDA, SQIVND (reference sequence). CDR3 DNA sequence: TGTGCCAGTAGTATGGGGTATGGACAGGGCTTGGAAGCTTTCTTT. As protein: CASSMGYGQGLEAFF.

The rearrangement links TRBV9 to TRBJ2-2; the D gene could be TRBD1 or TRBD2 (5 bases each). Per germline, CDR1 SGDLS and CDR2 YYNGEE. The CDR3 loop spans 15 amino acids. V lost 0 bases and J lost 6, with 12 bases in between. This CDR3 is CASSVAGTPAGELFF. CDR3 DNA: TGTGCCAGCAGCGTAGCCGGGACCCCAGCCGGGGAGCTGTTTTTT.

This sequence joins TRBV7-3 and TRBJ2-2; 7 bases agree with TRBD2. Germline CDR1 and CDR2: SGHTA and FQGTGA. The CDR3 consists of 15 residues. Germline trimming cut 5 bases from V and 3 bases from J; bases unmatched to any gene: 6. The CDR3 sequence is CASSPAGDYTGELFF. CDR3 DNA sequence: TGTGCCAGCAGCCCCGCGGGGGATTACACCGGGGAGCTGTTTTTT.

The chain recombines TRBV4-2 with TRBJ2-7, with TRBD2 as a possible D gene (6 bases). This CDR3 spans 16 amino acids. V dropped 4 bases and J dropped 3 bases, with 19 bases sitting between them. From germline, CDR1 is LGHNA and CDR2 YNFKEQ. The CDR3 sequence is CASSPPSGDYNYEQYF. In nucleotides, the CDR3 is TGTGCCAGCAGCCCTCCCTCGGGGGATTATAACTACGAGCAGTACTTC.

The genes are TRBV11-1 and TRBJ2-7; D tentatively fits TRBD1 or TRBD2 (5 bases each). This CDR3 has 16 residues. The germline CDR1 and CDR2 sequences are SGHAT and FQDESV (reference sequence). The germline V and J ends were trimmed by 0 bases and 2 bases, with 14 bases remaining between them. For the CDR3, the DNA is TGTGCCAGCAGCTTAGCCACCGGGACGGCGACCTACGAGCAGTACTTC. Translated: CASSLATGTATYEQYF.

This chain joins TRBV9 and TRBJ2-1, with a weak D call TRBD1 (6 bases). Germline CDR1 and CDR2: SGDLS and YYNGEE. Trimming shortened V by 5 bases and J by 6 bases, and 12 bases separated the two germline ends. This CDR3 contains 13 residues. The CDR3 spells CASSKLGANEQFF. The CDR3 nucleotides read TGTGCCAGCAGTAAACTGGGGGCCAATGAGCAGTTCTTC.

The V and J genes are TRBV6-6 and TRBJ1-1; D might be TRBD1 (5 bases). Trimming pared 2 bases from V and 3 bases from J, leaving 16 bases between. From germline, CDR1 is MNHNY and CDR2 SVGAGI (reference sequence). CDR3 length equals 16 residues. This chain's CDR3 is CASSYLWGDKDTEAFF. CDR3 bases: TGTGCCAGCAGTTACCTCTGGGGGGATAAGGACACTGAAGCTTTCTTT.

J is TRBJ2-3 and V is TRBV27; D is uncertain. The V gene lost 2 bases and the J gene lost 6 bases, with 0 bases spanning the gap. Germline V gives CDR1 MNHEY, CDR2 SMNVEV (reference sequence). The CDR3 is made up of 10 amino acids. The chain's CDR3 is CASSLDTQYF. The DNA for the CDR3 is TGTGCCAGCAGTTTAGATACGCAGTATTTT.

This clone was seen just once. The genes are TRBV11-2 and TRBJ2-3, with D perhaps matching TRBD2 (6 bases). V was clipped by 0 bases and J by 4 bases, with 14 bases between them. This CDR3 comprises 16 residues. The germline V gene has CDR1 SGHAT and CDR2 FQNNGV. CDR3 protein: CASSLDLGGEADTQYF. The CDR3 region has the DNA TGTGCCAGCAGCTTAGATTTGGGTGGGGAGGCAGATACGCAGTATTTT.

This clone was observed once. The rearrangement uses TRBV7-2 and TRBJ2-3; D possibly corresponds to TRBD1 (5 bases). Germline values: CDR1 SGHTA, CDR2 FQGNSA. The CDR3 consists of 15 residues. With 5 bases removed from V and 0 bases from J, the gap between germline ends came to 12 bases. CDR3 residues: CASSPTQVSTDTQYF. The CDR3, as DNA: TGTGCCAGCAGCCCCACACAGGTTAGCACAGATACGCAGTATTTT.

The rearrangement uses TRBV4-3 and TRBJ2-5; D gene uncertain. Germline CDR1 is LGHNA and CDR2 is YSLEER. V was cut by 1 base and J by 2 bases, with 8 bases left in between. This CDR3 region has 14 residues. In DNA, the CDR3 is TGCGCCAGCAGCCAAGTAGTGGGTCAAGAGACCCAGTACTTC. Encoded protein: CASSQVVGQETQYF.

The chain carries TRBV4-3 and TRBJ1-3, with D hard to call. CDR1 LGHNA and CDR2 YSLEER come from the germline V gene. The CDR3 totals 16 residues. V was clipped by 1 base and J by 0 bases, with 10 bases between them. As DNA, the CDR3 is TGCGCCAGCAGCCAAGGCGATCTACTCTCTGGAAACACCATATATTTT. It is translated as CASSQGDLLSGNTIYF.

The J gene is TRBJ2-6, the V gene TRBV27; 7 positions match TRBD1. V was clipped by 2 bases and J by 4 bases; unmatched bases: 2. This CDR3 spans 15 amino acids. CDR1 and CDR2 (germline): MNHEY, SMNVEV (reference sequence). CDR3 nucleotide sequence: TGTGCCAGCAGTTTAGAGGGGGCCGGGGCCAACGTCCTGACTTTC. Translation gives CASSLEGAGANVLTF. Supplemented by reference TRBV27 and TRBJ2-6, the full variable domain reads EAQVTQNPRYLITVTGKKLTVTCSQNMNHEYMSWYRQDPGLGLRQIYYSMNVEVTDKGDVPEGYKVSRKEKRNFPLILESPSPNQTSLYFCASSLEGAGANVLTFGAGSRLTVL.

The table lists this clone with a few counts. The chain recombines TRBV2 with TRBJ2-2, with 8 positions matching TRBD1. CDR3 size: 13 residues. Germline-derived CDR1 and CDR2 are SNHLY and FYNNEI. V dropped 4 bases and J dropped 6; count of bases not matched to a gene: 1. CDR3: CASSGDRSGELFF. Here the CDR3 DNA reads TGTGCCAGCAGTGGGGACAGGTCCGGGGAGCTGTTTTTT.

The rearrangement links TRBV6-5 to TRBJ2-1; possibly TRBD2 for D (7 bases). From germline, CDR1 is MNHEY and CDR2 SVGAGI. The CDR3 is made up of 12 amino acids. V lost 2 bases to trimming and J lost 14 bases, with 13 bases between them. The CDR3 sequence: CASSYGGGEEFF. In DNA, the CDR3 is TGTGCCAGCAGTTACGGAGGGGGGGAGGAGTTCTTC.

The chain employs TRBV6-6 and TRBJ2-1, with 10 bases identical to TRBD1. The CDR3 totals 15 residues. Per the germline V gene, CDR1 is MNHNY and CDR2 is SVGAGI (reference sequence). With 7 bases clipped from V and 7 bases from J, the junction kept 10 bases outside the gene matches. CDR3 coding DNA: TGTGCCAGCACTCCTCCGGGACAGGGGAGGAATGAGCAGTTCTTC. Its protein is CASTPPGQGRNEQFF.

V usage is TRBV10-2 and J usage is TRBJ2-7, with D perhaps TRBD2 (8 bases). The CDR3 contains 17 residues. The germline CDR1 and CDR2 sequences are WSHSY and SAAADI. The ends were cut back, 6 bases at V and 0 bases at J, with 21 bases in the middle. CDR3 bases: TGCGCCAGCAGCCCCCAGGGGGAGCGGGAGATCTCCTACGAGCAGTACTTC. This gives the protein CASSPQGEREISYEQYF.